Described below is a single TCR beta chain sequence and its context. Antigen: not known. The sample belongs to a study of OX40 agonist ivuxolimab in advanced cancers. Study at large: The group had a mean age of 60 years, ranged from about 23 to 85, and was 80% to 85% male. Whole-study results and caveats: CD4+ and CD8+ blood T cells expanded clonally by week 6 at 0.1 to 3.0 mg/kg.

Libraries were prepared by immunoSEQ multiplex PCR; TCRdb keeps only in-frame clonotypes and omits some of them. The table has approximately 77,000 clones, approximately 92% seen once. Per the germline V gene, CDR1 is SGHNT and CDR2 is YYREEE (reference sequence). CDR3 size: 15 residues. Between the trimmed V and J ends, which lost 2 bases and 7 bases, there was a span of 19 bases. This specimen was CD4+ or CD8+ T cells sorted from blood, taken in a trial of the OX40 agonist ivuxolimab. This sequence joins TRBV5-4 and TRBJ2-7; a weak D match, TRBD2 (5 bases). This TCR came from an adult with an advanced solid tumor such as melanoma, head and neck, liver or kidney cancer. CDR3: CASSFPSAGVGEQYF. CDR3 nucleotide sequence: TGTGCCAGCAGCTTTCCCAGCGCCGGGGTCGGGGAGCAGTACTTC.